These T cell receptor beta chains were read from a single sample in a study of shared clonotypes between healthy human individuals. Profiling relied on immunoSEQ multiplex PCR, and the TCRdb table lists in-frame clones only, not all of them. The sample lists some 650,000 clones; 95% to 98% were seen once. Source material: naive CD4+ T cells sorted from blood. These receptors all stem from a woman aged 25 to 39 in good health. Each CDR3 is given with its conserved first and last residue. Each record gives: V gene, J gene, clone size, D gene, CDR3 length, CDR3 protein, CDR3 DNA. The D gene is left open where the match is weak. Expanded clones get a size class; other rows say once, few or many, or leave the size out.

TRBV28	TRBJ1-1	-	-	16	CASSLRTVIANTEAFF	TGTGCCAGCAGTTTAAGGACAGTTATAGCGAACACTGAAGCTTTCTTT
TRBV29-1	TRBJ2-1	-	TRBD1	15	CSTLKRDRGYNEQFF	TGCAGCACCTTGAAACGGGACAGGGGCTACAATGAGCAGTTCTTC
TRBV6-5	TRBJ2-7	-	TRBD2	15	CASRPRLAGDYEQYF	TGTGCCAGCAGACCCCGACTAGCGGGAGACTACGAGCAGTACTTC
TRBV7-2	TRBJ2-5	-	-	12	CASSLYRETQYF	TGTGCCAGCAGCTTATATAGAGAGACCCAGTACTTC
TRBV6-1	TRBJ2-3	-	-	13	CASSSLRPDTQYF	TGTGCCAGCAGTTCCCTCCGCCCAGATACGCAGTATTTT
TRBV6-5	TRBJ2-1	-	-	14	CASSYSTLHNEQFF	TGTGCCAGCAGTTACTCGACACTCCACAATGAGCAGTTCTTC
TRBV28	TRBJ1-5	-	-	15	CASWGDTHSNQPQHF	TGTGCCAGCTGGGGGGACACACATAGCAATCAGCCCCAGCATTTT
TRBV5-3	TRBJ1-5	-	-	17	CARSLTSRDTSNQPQHF	TGTGCCAGAAGCTTAACGTCGAGGGACACTAGCAATCAGCCCCAGCATTTT
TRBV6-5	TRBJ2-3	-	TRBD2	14	CASRTSGRIDTQYF	TGTGCCAGCAGGACTAGCGGGAGGATAGATACGCAGTATTTT
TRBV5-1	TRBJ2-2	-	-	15	CASRSGGQDTGELFF	TGCGCCAGCAGGTCTGGGGGGCAGGACACCGGGGAGCTGTTTTTT
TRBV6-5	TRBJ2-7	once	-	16	CASSYMWGPGAYEQYF	TGTGCCAGCAGTTACATGTGGGGGCCGGGGGCCTACGAGCAGTACTTC
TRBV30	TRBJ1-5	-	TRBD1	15	CAWSPGQGASQPQHF	TGTGCCTGGAGCCCTGGACAGGGGGCGTCTCAGCCCCAGCATTTT
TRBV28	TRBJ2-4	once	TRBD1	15	CASSFQRQGQNIQYF	TGTGCCAGCAGTTTCCAAAGACAGGGACAAAACATTCAGTACTTC
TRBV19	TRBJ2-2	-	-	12	CASSISTGELFF	TGTGCCAGTAGTATCAGCACCGGGGAGCTGTTTTTT
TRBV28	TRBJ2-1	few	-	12	CASSPSYNEQFF	TGTGCCAGCAGCCCATCCTACAATGAGCAGTTCTTC
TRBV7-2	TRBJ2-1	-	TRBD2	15	CASSTSSGLDNEQFF	TGTGCCAGCAGCACCTCTAGCGGGCTAGACAATGAGCAGTTCTTC
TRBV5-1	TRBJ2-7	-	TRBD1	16	CASSTGTGTFTYEQYF	TGCGCCAGCAGCACAGGGACAGGGACATTTACCTACGAGCAGTACTTC
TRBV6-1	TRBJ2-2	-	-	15	CASSELGGITGELFF	TGTGCCAGCAGTGAACTGGGGGGCATCACCGGGGAGCTGTTTTTT
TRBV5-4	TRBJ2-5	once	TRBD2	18	CASSLLLAGGGYQETQYF	TGTGCCAGCAGCTTGTTACTAGCGGGAGGGGGGTACCAAGAGACCCAGTACTTC
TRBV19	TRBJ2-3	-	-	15	CASSTTGTFTDTQYF	TGTGCCAGTAGTACCACCGGGACGTTCACAGATACGCAGTATTTT
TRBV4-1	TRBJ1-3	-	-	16	CASSPQGGQAGNTIYF	TGCGCCAGCAGCCCACAAGGCGGGCAGGCTGGAAACACCATATATTTT
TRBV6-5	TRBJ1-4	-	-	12	CASRSGTEKLFF	TGTGCCAGCCGTAGCGGGACTGAAAAACTGTTTTTT
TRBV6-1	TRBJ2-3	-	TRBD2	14	CASIPGLESDTQYF	TGTGCCAGCATCCCGGGACTAGAGTCAGATACGCAGTATTTT
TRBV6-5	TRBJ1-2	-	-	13	CASSYSTGHGYTF	TGTGCCAGCAGTTACTCGACGGGGCATGGCTACACCTTC
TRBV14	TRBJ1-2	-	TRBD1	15	CASSLYRTGSYGYTF	TGTGCCAGCAGCCTATATCGGACAGGGAGCTATGGCTACACCTTC
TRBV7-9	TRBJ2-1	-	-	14	CASSSSGLGVEQFF	TGTGCCAGCAGCTCAAGTGGGCTCGGCGTTGAGCAGTTCTTC
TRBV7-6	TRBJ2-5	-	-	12	CASSLEGWTQYF	TGTGCCAGCAGCCTAGAGGGATGGACCCAGTACTTC
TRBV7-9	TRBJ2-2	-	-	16	CASPPGRAANTGELFF	TGTGCCAGCCCTCCGGGTCGAGCTGCGAACACCGGGGAGCTGTTTTTT
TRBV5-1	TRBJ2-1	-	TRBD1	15	CASSFRQGIYNEQFF	TGCGCCAGCAGCTTCAGACAGGGCATATACAATGAGCAGTTCTTC
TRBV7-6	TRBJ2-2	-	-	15	CASSPRLENTGELFF	TGTGCCAGCAGCCCGCGGCTCGAGAACACCGGGGAGCTGTTTTTT
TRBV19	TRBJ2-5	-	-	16	CASSILDGGGGETQYF	TGTGCCAGTAGTATTTTGGACGGGGGAGGGGGAGAGACCCAGTACTTC
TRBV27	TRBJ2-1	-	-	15	CASSLGSGSNKGRFF	TGTGCCAGCAGTTTAGGGTCCGGGAGCAATAAGGGGCGGTTCTTC
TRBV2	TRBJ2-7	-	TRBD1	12	CASNRDSYEQYF	TGTGCCAGCAATCGGGACAGCTACGAGCAGTACTTC
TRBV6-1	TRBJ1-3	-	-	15	CASGVGGILINTIYF	TGTGCCAGCGGAGTAGGGGGAATCTTGATAAACACCATATATTTT
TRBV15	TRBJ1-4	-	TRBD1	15	CATSRTNRGDEKLFF	TGTGCCACCAGCAGAACTAACAGGGGCGATGAAAAACTGTTTTTT